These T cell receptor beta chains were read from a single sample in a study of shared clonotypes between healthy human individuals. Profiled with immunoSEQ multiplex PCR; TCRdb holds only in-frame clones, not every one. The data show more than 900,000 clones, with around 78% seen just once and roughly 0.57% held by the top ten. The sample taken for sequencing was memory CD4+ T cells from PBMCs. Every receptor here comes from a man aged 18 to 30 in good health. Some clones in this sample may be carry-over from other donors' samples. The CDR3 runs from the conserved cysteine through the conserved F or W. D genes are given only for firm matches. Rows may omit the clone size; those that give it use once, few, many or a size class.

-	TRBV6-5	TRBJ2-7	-	CASSYRQASYEQYF	TGTGCCAGCAGTTACCGGCAGGCCTCCTACGAGCAGTACTTC
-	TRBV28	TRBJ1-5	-	CASKTGGTFNQPQHF	TGTGCCAGCAAGACAGGCGGAACCTTCAATCAGCCCCAGCATTTT
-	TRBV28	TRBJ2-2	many	CASSSLRTGELFF	TGTGCCAGCAGTTCCCTTAGGACCGGGGAGCTGTTTTTT
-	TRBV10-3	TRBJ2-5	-	CAISESQWEIQETQYF	TGTGCCATCAGTGAGTCGCAGTGGGAGATCCAAGAGACCCAGTACTTC
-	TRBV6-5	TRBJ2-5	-	CASSPVWGFQETQYF	TGTGCCAGCAGTCCTGTCTGGGGGTTTCAAGAGACCCAGTACTTC
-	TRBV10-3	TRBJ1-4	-	CAISESTGPRGEKLFF	TGTGCCATCAGTGAGTCGACGGGGCCTCGGGGTGAAAAACTGTTTTTT
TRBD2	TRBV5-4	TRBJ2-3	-	CASSLGGRAWHTDTQYF	TGTGCCAGCAGCTTGGGCGGGAGGGCCTGGCACACAGATACGCAGTATTTT
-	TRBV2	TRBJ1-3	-	CASSRDRDSGNTIYF	TGTGCCAGCAGCAGAGACAGAGACTCTGGAAACACCATATATTTT
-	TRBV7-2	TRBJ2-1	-	CASTNREPYNEQFF	TGTGCCAGCACCAACAGGGAGCCCTACAATGAGCAGTTCTTC
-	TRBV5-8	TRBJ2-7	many	CASSLAGIHYEQYF	TGTGCCAGCAGCTTAGCCGGGATCCACTACGAGCAGTACTTC
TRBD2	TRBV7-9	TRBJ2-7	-	CASSSWGGGEQYF	TGTGCCAGCAGCTCATGGGGGGGAGGCGAGCAGTACTTC